This T cell receptor (beta chain) came from a study of molecular identifiers for immune sequencing clone quantification. This CDR3 is built from 14 residues. J gave up 9 bases and V 6 bases, and 13 bases lay outside the gene matches. Germline V CDR1 and CDR2: SNHLY, FYNNEI. General observations from the study: Clones of above 20 RNA copies carried over 97% of effector molecules; in naive cells they carried under 1%.

There are a few counts of this clonotype. Its specificity is unknown. The authors built bulk TCR libraries by previously described methods with listed TCR primers. TCRdb passed the PCR reads through MiXCR, listing each CDR3 protein once. In the table there are around 300,000 distinct CDR3 sequences, over 20% of which are singletons. The sequenced material came from naive CD8+ T cells from blood, with Jurkat cell RNA spiked in. Subset of the sample: FACS-sorted CD8+CD4-CCR7+CD45RA+ naive T cells. The rearrangement links TRBV2 to TRBJ2-7, with 8 bases that match TRBD1. This clonotype was obtained from a human donor in good health. Some libraries in this study had Jurkat cell RNA spiked in. The CDR3 coding sequence is TGTGCCAGCAGAGAGGTGACAGGGGCCCAAGGGCAGTACTTC. Its translation is CASREVTGAQGQYF.